This T cell receptor beta chain was recovered during a study of blood T cells in healthy people across ages. Germline values: CDR1 SGHAT, CDR2 FQNNGV. The length of the CDR3 is 15 residues. V gave up 5 bases and J gave up 5 bases; unmatched junction bases: 12. The authors ran a second PCR of 7 to 11 cycles using a sample-barcoded 5' primer and a J-beta primer mix. Template switching added a 12-random-nucleotide identifier to every cDNA molecule. TCRdb independently ran MiXCR on the 5' RACE reads; one entry per CDR3 protein. The sample yields 1.5 million to 2 million distinct CDR3 sequences, roughly two fifths seen once. The people who gave samples were healthy Caucasians from Russia, aged about 6 to 100. The authors isolated at least 7 million PBMCs per sample.

Input material: blood. This clonotype was obtained from a human donor in good health. The rearrangement joins TRBV11-2 to TRBJ2-7; 7 bases are a match to TRBD1. The CDR3 DNA reads TGTGCCAGCAGCCCCCTCCGGAACAGGGGAAACGAGCAGTACTTC. It specifies CASSPLRNRGNEQYF.